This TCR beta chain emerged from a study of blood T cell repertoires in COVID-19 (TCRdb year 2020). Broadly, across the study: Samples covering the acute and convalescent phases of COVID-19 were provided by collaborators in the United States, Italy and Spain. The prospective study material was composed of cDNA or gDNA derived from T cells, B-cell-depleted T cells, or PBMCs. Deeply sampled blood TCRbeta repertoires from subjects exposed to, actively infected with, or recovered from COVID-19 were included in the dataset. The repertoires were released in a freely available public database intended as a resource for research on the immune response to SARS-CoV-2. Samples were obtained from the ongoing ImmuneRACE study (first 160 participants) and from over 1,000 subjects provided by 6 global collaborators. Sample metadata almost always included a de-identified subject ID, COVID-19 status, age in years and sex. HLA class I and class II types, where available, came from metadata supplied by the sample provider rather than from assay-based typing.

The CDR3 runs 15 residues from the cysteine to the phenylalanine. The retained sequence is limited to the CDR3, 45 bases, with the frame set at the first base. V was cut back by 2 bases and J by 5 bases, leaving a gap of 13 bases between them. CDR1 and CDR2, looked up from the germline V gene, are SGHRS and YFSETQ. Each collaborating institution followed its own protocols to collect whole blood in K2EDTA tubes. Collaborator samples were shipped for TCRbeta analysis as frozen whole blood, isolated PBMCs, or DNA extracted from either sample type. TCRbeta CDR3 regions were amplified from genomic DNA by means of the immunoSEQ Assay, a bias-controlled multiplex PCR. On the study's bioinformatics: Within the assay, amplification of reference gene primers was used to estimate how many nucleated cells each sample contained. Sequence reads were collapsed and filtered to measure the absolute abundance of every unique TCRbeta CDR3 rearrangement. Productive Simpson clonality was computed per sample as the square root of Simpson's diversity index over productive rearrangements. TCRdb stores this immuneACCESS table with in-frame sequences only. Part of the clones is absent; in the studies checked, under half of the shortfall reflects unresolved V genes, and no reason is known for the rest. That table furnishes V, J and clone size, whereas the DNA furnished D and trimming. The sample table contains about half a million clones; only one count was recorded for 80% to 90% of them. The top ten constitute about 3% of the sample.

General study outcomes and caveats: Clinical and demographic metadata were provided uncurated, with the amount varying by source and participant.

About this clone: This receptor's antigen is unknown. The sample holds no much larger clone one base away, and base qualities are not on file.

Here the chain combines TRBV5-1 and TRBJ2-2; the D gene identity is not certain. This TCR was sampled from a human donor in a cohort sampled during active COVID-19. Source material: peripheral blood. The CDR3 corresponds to CASSFNPGGTGELFF. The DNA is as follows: TGCGCCAGCAGCTTTAACCCAGGTGGAACCGGGGAGCTGTTTTTT. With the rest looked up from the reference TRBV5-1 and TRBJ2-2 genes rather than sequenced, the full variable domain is KAGVTQTPRYLIKTRGQQVTLSCSPISGHRSVSWYQQTPGQGLQFLFEYFSETQRNKGNFPGRFSGRQFSNSRSEMNVSTLELGDSALYLCASSFNPGGTGELFFGEGSRLTVL.